Following are 7 T cell receptor beta chains from one sample sequenced in a study of T cell repertoires in ileal Crohn's disease. This sample's time point: inflamed ileum from the surgical specimen. Method: immunoSEQ multiplex PCR; TCRdb's copy keeps in-frame clones and lacks some. The sample includes some 14,000 clones, 70% to 85% of them seen just once. The sample was ileal tissue. These receptor sequences come from an adult with Crohn's disease.

This clone was seen a few times. The chain couples TRBV6-5 to TRBJ1-5; D is unresolved. CDR3 length equals 15 residues. Germline CDR1 MNHEY, CDR2 SVGAGI. Trimming left V 5 bases short and J 7 bases short, with 18 bases between. CDR3 nucleotides: TGTGCCAGCAGTCCACTAACCGGCCCGGGCCAGCCCCAGCATTTT. It specifies CASSPLTGPGQPQHF.

The V and J genes are TRBV6-4 and TRBJ2-1; TRBD2 aligns across 10 bases. The germline V gene has CDR1 MRHNA and CDR2 SNTAGT. The CDR3 consists of 17 residues. V lost 3 bases, J lost 15 bases, and 20 bases stayed unmatched. CDR3 amino acids: CASSDHASGGGDIGTFF. The CDR3 nucleotides read TGTGCCAGCAGTGATCATGCTAGCGGGGGCGGAGATATAGGAACGTTCTTC.

The CDR3 nucleotides are TGTGTCGGGTCCGGGCTAGCGGGGGGGAGCACAGATACGCAGTATTTT. Translated, it gives CVGSGLAGGSTDTQYF. The V and J genes are TRBV9 and TRBJ2-3; TRBD2 aligns across 12 bases. This CDR3 comprises 16 residues. The germline CDR1 and CDR2 sequences are SGDLS and YYNGEE.

CDR3 residues: CAISVGEGTEAFF. The CDR3 nucleotides are TGTGCCATCAGTGTCGGGGAGGGCACTGAAGCTTTCTTT. The rearrangement uses TRBV10-3 and TRBJ1-1, with D hard to call. This CDR3 is 13 amino acids long. The germline CDR1 and CDR2 sequences are ENHRY and SYGVKD. The ends were cut back, 4 bases at V and 4 bases at J, with 10 bases in the middle.

The chain links TRBV30 to TRBJ2-3; D may correspond to TRBD1 or TRBD2 (5 bases each). The CDR3 consists of 14 residues. V lost 3 bases and J 6 bases, leaving 16 bases between the germline ends. From germline, CDR1 is GTSNPN and CDR2 SVGIG (reference sequence). CDR3 sequence (DNA): TGTGCCTGGAGCCCCCGGGGCCGAAGGGATACGCAGTATTTT. It encodes CAWSPRGRRDTQYF. The whole variable domain, remainder taken from reference TRBV30 and TRBJ2-3, is SQTIHQWPATLVQPVGSPLSLECTVEGTSNPNLYWYRQAAGRGLQLLFYSVGIGQISSEVPQNLSASRPQDRQFILSSKKLLLSDSGFYLCAWSPRGRRDTQYFGPGTRLTVL.

This sequence joins TRBV5-1 and TRBJ2-3; D perhaps matches TRBD1 (6 bases). Germline loops: CDR1 SGHRS, CDR2 YFSETQ. The CDR3 extends over 13 amino acids. V was pared by 5 bases and J by 2 bases, with 9 bases between. The CDR3 DNA follows: TGCGCCAGCAGTCAGGGGTCCACAGATACGCAGTATTTT. This codes for CASSQGSTDTQYF.

This chain uses TRBV5-5 with TRBJ1-4; 7 bases are shared with TRBD1. The V and J ends lost 0 bases and 7 bases, in that order; junction bases with no gene match: 3. CDR1 is SGHKS, CDR2 YYEKEE, per germline (reference sequence). This CDR3 has 14 residues. In nucleotides, the CDR3 is TGTGCCAGCAGCTTGGGACAGGGAAGTGAAAAACTGTTTTTT. Protein product: CASSLGQGSEKLFF.